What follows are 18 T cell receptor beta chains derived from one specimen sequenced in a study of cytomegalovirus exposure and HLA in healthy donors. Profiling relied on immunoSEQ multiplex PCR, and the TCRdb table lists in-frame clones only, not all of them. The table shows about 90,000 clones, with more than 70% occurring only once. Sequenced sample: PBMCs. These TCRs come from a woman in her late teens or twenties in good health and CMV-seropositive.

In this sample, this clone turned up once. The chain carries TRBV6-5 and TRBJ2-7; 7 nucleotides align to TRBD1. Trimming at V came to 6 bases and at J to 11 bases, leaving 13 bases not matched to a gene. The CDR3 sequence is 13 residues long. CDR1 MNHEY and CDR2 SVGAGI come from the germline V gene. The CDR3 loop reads CASSPEDRPVEYF. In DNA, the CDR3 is TGTGCCAGCAGCCCGGAGGACAGGCCGGTTGAGTACTTC.

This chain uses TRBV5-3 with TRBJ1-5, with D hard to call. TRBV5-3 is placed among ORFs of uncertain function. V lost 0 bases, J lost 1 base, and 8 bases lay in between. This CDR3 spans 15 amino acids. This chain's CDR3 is CARSLVWPSNQPQHF. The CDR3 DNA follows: TGTGCCAGAAGCTTGGTTTGGCCGAGCAATCAGCCCCAGCATTTT.

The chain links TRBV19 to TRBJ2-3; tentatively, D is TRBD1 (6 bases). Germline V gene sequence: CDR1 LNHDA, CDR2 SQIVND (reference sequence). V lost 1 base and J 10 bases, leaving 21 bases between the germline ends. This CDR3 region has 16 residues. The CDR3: CASSIVGGPGSGAQYF. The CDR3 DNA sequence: TGTGCCAGTAGTATAGTTGGGGGTCCGGGCTCAGGGGCGCAGTATTTT.

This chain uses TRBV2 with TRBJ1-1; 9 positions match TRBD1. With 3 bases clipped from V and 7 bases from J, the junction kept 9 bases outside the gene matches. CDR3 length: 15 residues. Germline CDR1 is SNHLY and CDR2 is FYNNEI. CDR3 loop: CASSDRDRVLVEAFF. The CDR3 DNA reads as TGTGCCAGCAGTGACCGGGACAGGGTTTTAGTTGAAGCTTTCTTT.

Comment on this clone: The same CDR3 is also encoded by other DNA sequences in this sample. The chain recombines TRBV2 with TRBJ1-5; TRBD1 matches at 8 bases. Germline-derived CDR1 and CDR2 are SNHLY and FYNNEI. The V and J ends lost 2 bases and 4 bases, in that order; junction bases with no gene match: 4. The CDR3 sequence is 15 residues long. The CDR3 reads CASSENTGGNQPQHF. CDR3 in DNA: TGTGCCAGCAGTGAAAACACAGGGGGAAATCAGCCCCAGCATTTT. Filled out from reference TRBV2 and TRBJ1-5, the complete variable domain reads EPEVTQTPSHQVTQMGQEVILRCVPISNHLYFYWYRQILGQKVEFLVSFYNNEISEKSEIFDDQFSVERPDGSNFTLKIRSTKLEDSAMYFCASSENTGGNQPQHFGDGTRLSIL.

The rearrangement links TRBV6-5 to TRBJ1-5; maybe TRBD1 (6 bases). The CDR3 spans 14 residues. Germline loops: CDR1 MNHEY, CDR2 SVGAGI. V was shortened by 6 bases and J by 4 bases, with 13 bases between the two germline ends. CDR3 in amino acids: CASRDRYGNQPQHF. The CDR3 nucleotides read TGTGCCAGCAGAGACAGGTACGGGAATCAGCCCCAGCATTTT.

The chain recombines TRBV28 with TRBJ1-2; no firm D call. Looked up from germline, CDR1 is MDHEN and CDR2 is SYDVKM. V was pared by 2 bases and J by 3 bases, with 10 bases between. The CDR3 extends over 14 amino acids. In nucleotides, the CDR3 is TGTGCCAGCAGTTTAGGGCGGGGAGACTATGGCTACACCTTC. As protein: CASSLGRGDYGYTF.

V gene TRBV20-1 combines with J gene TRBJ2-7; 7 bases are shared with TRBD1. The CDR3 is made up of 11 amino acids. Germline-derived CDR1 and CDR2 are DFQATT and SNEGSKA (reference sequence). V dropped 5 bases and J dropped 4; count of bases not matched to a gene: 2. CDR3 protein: CSAPQGYEQYF. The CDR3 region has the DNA TGCAGTGCTCCACAGGGGTACGAGCAGTACTTC.

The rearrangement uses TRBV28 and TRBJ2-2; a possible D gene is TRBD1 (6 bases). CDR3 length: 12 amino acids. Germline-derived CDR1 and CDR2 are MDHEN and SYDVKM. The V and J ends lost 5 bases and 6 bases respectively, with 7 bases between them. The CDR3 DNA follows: TGTGCCAGCAGTACAGGGCCCGGGGAGCTGTTTTTT. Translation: CASSTGPGELFF.

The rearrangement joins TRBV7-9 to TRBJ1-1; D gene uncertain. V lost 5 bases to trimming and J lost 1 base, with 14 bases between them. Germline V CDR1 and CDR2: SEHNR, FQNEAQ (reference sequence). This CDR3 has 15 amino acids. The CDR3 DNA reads TGTGCCAGCAGCCGCAACGTGCGCCCGAACACTGAAGCTTTCTTT. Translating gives CASSRNVRPNTEAFF. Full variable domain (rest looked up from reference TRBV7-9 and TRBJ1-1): DTGVSQNPRHKITKRGQNVTFRCDPISEHNRLYWYRQTLGQGPEFLTYFQNEAQLEKSRLLSDRFSAERPKGSFSTLEIQRTEQGDSAMYLCASSRNVRPNTEAFFGQGTRLTVV.

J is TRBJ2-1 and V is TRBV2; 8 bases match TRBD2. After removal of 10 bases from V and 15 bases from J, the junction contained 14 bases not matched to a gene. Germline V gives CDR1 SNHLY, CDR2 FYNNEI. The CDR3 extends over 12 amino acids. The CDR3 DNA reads TGTGCCACCGCCGGGGGGGAGCCCCCCCCGTTCTTC. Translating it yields CATAGGEPPPFF.

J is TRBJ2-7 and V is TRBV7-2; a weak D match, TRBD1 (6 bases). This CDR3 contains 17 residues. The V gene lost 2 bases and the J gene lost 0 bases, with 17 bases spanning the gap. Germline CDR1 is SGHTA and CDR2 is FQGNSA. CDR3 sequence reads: CASSLYYPGQSSYEQYF. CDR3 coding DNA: TGTGCCAGCAGCTTATATTATCCAGGACAGAGCTCCTACGAGCAGTACTTC.

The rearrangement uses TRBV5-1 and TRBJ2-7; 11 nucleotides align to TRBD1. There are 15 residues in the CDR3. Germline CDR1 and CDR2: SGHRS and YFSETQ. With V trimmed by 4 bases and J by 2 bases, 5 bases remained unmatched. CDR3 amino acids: CASSHRTGGPYEQYF. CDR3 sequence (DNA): TGCGCCAGCAGCCACAGGACAGGGGGCCCCTACGAGCAGTACTTC.

The CDR3 region is CASSVGLAGYNEQFF. The CDR3 DNA reads as TGTGCCAGCAGCGTAGGCCTAGCGGGGTACAATGAGCAGTTCTTC. The chain recombines TRBV9 with TRBJ2-1, with 9 bases matching TRBD2. Looked up from germline, CDR1 is SGDLS and CDR2 is YYNGEE. The length of the CDR3 is 15 residues. V was clipped by 0 bases and J by 4 bases; unmatched bases: 2.

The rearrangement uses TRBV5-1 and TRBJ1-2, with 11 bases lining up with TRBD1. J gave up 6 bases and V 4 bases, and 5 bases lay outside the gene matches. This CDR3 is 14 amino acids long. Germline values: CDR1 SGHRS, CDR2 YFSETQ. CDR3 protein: CASSIGQGANGYTF. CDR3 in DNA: TGCGCCAGCAGCATCGGACAGGGGGCGAATGGCTACACCTTC.

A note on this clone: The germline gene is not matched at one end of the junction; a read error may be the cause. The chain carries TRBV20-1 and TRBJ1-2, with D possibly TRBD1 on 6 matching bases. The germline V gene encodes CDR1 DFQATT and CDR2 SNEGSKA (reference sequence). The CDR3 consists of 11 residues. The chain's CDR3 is CSASAEQGSAF. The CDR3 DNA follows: TGCAGTGCTAGTGCAGAGCAGGGGTCGGCCTTC.

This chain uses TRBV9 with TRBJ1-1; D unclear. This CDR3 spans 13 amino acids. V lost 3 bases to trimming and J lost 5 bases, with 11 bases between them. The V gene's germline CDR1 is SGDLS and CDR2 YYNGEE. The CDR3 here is CASSGYTGTEAFF. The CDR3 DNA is TGTGCCAGCAGCGGATACACCGGGACTGAAGCTTTCTTT.

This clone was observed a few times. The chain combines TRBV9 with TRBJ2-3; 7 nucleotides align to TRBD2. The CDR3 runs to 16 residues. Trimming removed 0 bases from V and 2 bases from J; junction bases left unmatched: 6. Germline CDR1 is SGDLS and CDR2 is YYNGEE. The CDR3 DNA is TGTGCCAGCAGCGTAGAGGGGAGCGGGGCCACAGATACGCAGTATTTT. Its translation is CASSVEGSGATDTQYF.